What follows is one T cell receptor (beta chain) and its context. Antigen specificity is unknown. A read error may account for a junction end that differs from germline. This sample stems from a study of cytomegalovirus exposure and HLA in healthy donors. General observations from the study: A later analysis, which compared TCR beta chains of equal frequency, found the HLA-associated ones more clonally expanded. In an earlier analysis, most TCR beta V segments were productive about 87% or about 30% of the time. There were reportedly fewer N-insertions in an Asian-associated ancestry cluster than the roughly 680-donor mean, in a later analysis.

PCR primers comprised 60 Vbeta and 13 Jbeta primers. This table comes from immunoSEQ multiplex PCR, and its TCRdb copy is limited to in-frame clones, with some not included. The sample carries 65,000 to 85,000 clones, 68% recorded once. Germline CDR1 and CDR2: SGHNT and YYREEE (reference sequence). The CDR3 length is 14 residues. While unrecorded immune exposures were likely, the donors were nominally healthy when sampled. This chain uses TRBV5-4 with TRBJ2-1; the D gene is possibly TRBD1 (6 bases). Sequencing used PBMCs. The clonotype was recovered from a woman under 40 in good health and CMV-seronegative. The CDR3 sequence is CASSSGQIGNEQFF. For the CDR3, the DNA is TGCGCCAGCAGCTCTGGACAGATAGGCAATGAGCAGTTCTTC.